These 12 T cell receptor beta chains share one sample of origin, sequenced in a study of identical twins. TCRdb itself ran the 5' RACE reads through MiXCR, one entry per CDR3 protein. This table has around 670,000 distinct CDR3 sequences, around 6% appearing once. The sequenced sample consisted of naive T cells sorted from blood. The receptor set was obtained from a man aged 18 to 29 in good health.

This clonotype has at least ten counts. V and J are TRBV10-3 and TRBJ2-6, with a tentative D call TRBD2 (6 bases). There are 20 residues in the CDR3. Between the trimmed V and J ends, which lost 6 bases and 0 bases, there was a span of 24 bases. From germline, CDR1 is ENHRY and CDR2 SYGVKD. CDR3 sequence (DNA): TGTGCCATCAGGGAGAACGGGGCTAAGGGAGGTTTCTCTGGGGCCAACGTCCTGACTTTC. Protein product: CAIRENGAKGGFSGANVLTF.

J is TRBJ2-3 and V is TRBV7-3, with TRBD2 identical over 8 bases. There are 16 residues in the CDR3. Germline-derived CDR1 and CDR2 are SGHTA and FQGTGA. The junction had 9 bases not matched to a gene; V was cut back by 5 bases and J by 2 bases. The CDR3 here is CASSLTGLEFTDTQYF. The CDR3 DNA reads TGTGCCAGCAGCCTTACGGGACTAGAGTTCACAGATACGCAGTATTTT.

Notes on this clonotype: The junction departs from germline at one end; a sequencing error may be responsible. The chain couples TRBV20-1 to TRBJ1-2, with TRBD1 identical over 9 bases. The CDR3 runs to 15 residues. Germline V gene data show CDR1 as DFQATT and CDR2 as SNEGSKA (reference sequence). CDR3 DNA: TGCAGTGCTGGAGACCTGACAGGGGGTATCTATGGCTACACCTTC. Translated, it gives CSAGDLTGGIYGYTF.

This clonotype appeared many times. CDR3 bases: TGTGCCAGCAGCCAAGATCGGACCCGAACAGATACGCAGTATTTT. Amino acid sequence: CASSQDRTRTDTQYF. The chain is built from TRBV3-1 and TRBJ2-3; no clear D gene. The CDR3 length is 15 residues. V was trimmed by 0 bases and J by 3 bases, leaving 10 bases between them. Germline CDR1 LGHDT, CDR2 YNNKEL (reference sequence).

This clonotype appeared many times. The V call is TRBV20-1, the J call TRBJ1-1; D uncertain. The CDR3 length is 12 residues. V lost 3 bases and J 10 bases, leaving 15 bases between the germline ends. The germline V gene encodes CDR1 DFQATT and CDR2 SNEGSKA (reference sequence). In DNA, the CDR3 is TGCAGTGCTAGTTCCCCACGGGAGGGAGCTTTCTTT. Translating it yields CSASSPREGAFF.

The gene calls are TRBV29-1 and TRBJ2-3; no clear D gene. The CDR3 runs 13 residues. The V end lost 4 bases, the J end lost 2 bases, and 10 bases lay between the germline ends. Germline V gene lookup returns CDR1 SQVTM and CDR2 ANQGSEA. CDR3 sequence reads: CSVGVQNTDTQYF. The CDR3, as DNA: TGCAGCGTTGGGGTACAGAACACAGATACGCAGTATTTT.

This clonotype has a count of ten or more. The chain joins TRBV5-1 to TRBJ2-7; TRBD2 matches 8 bases. Germline trimming cut 0 bases from V and 1 base from J; bases unmatched to any gene: 3. This CDR3 has 15 residues. Germline V gene lookup returns CDR1 SGHRS and CDR2 YFSETQ. CDR3 protein: CASSLVLAESYEQYF. CDR3 coding DNA: TGCGCCAGCAGCTTGGTACTAGCGGAATCCTACGAGCAGTACTTC.

The V call is TRBV7-9, the J call TRBJ2-3; perhaps TRBD2 as D (6 bases). The CDR3 has 13 residues. Germline V gene data show CDR1 as SEHNR and CDR2 as FQNEAQ (reference sequence). Trimming pared 1 base from V and 4 bases from J, leaving 6 bases between. The CDR3 nucleotides are TGTGCCAGCAGCTTAGTAGCGGCAGATACGCAGTATTTT. Its translation: CASSLVAADTQYF. The whole variable domain, remainder taken from reference TRBV7-9 and TRBJ2-3, is DTGVSQNPRHKITKRGQNVTFRCDPISEHNRLYWYRQTLGQGPEFLTYFQNEAQLEKSRLLSDRFSAERPKGSFSTLEIQRTEQGDSAMYLCASSLVAADTQYFGPGTRLTVL.

This clonotype was observed at least ten times. This chain links TRBV7-2 with TRBJ2-7; perhaps TRBD1 as D (5 bases). This CDR3 has 13 residues. V lost 5 bases and J lost 3, with 11 bases in between. CDR1 is SGHTA and CDR2 is FQGNSA in the germline V gene. CDR3 bases: TGTGCCAGCAGCCCGACAGAGTACTACGAGCAGTACTTC. This encodes CASSPTEYYEQYF.

There are a few counts of this clonotype. V usage is TRBV3-1 and J usage is TRBJ2-7; perhaps TRBD1 as D (5 bases). CDR1 is LGHDT, CDR2 YNNKEL, per germline (reference sequence). The germline V and J ends were trimmed by 0 bases and 0 bases, with 6 bases remaining between them. The CDR3 covers 14 residues. The DNA for the CDR3 is TGTGCCAGCAGCCAAGAGACAGTCTCCTACGAGCAGTACTTC. Its translation: CASSQETVSYEQYF.

This clonotype occurred many times. The gene calls are TRBV12-3 or TRBV12-4 and TRBJ2-3; D might be TRBD1 (6 bases). There are 12 residues in the CDR3. The V end lost 10 bases, the J end lost 10 bases, and 18 bases lay between the germline ends. The chain's CDR3 is CATSDTGTPQYF. The CDR3 DNA reads TGTGCCACCTCTGACACCGGGACACCGCAGTATTTT.

V and J are TRBV27 and TRBJ1-4; a weak D match, TRBD1 (5 bases). In germline, CDR1 is MNHEY, CDR2 SMNVEV (reference sequence). The CDR3 is made up of 15 amino acids. The V end lost 3 bases, the J end lost 6 bases, and 14 bases lay between the germline ends. The CDR3 bases are TGTGCCAGCAGTTTGGCTGGTCCGGGGGATGAAAAACTGTTTTTT. Its translation: CASSLAGPGDEKLFF.